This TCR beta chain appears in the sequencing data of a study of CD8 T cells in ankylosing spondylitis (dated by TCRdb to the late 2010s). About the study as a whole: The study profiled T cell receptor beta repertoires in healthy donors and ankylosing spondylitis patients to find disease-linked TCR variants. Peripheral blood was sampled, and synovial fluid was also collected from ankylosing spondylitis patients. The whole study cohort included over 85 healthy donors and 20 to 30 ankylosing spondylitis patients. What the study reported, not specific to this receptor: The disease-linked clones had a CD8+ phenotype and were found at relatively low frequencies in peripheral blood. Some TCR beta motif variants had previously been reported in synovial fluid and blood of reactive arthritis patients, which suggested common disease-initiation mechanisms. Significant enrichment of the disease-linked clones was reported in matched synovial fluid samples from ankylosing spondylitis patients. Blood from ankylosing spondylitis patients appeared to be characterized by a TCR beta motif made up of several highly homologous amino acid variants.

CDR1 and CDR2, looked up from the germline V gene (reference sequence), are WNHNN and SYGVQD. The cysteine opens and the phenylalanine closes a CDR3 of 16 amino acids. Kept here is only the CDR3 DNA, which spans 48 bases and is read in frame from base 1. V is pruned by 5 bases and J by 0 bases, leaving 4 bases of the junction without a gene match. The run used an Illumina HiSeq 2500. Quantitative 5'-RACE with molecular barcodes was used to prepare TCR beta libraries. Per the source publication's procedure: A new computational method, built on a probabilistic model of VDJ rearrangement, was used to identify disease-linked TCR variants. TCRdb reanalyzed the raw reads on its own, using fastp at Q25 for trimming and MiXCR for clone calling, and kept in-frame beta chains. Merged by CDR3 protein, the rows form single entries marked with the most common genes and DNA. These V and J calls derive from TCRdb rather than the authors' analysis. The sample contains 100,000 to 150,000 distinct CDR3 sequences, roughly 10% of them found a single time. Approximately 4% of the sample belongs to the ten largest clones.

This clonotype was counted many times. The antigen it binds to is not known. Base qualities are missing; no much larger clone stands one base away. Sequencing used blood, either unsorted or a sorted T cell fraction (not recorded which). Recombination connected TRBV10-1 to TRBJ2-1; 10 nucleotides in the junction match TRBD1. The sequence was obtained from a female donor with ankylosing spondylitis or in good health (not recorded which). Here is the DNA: TGCGCCAGCAGTACAGGGACAGGGGCCTCCTACAATGAGCAGTTCTTC. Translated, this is CASSTGTGASYNEQFF.